The entry that follows covers one TCR beta chain sequence. The sample originates from a study of T cell responses to AZD1222 COVID-19 vaccine. TCRdb's copy holds only in-frame clones and misses some; the assay was immunoSEQ multiplex PCR. This table has more than 70,000 clones, 88% appearing once. This CDR3 has 12 residues. Trimming pared 5 bases from V and 5 bases from J, leaving 7 bases between. Germline CDR1 is MNHEY and CDR2 is SVGAGI. The chain recombines TRBV6-5 with TRBJ2-1; possibly TRBD2 for D (5 bases). The TCR comes from an adult in good health. The specimen comprised peripheral blood, sampled on day 0 of MenACWY control vaccination. The CDR3 sequence is CASSPGNNEQFF. The CDR3, as DNA: TGTGCCAGCAGTCCCGGGAACAATGAGCAGTTCTTC.